The text below deals with one T cell receptor beta chain. The sample is drawn from a study of OX40 agonist ivuxolimab in advanced cancers. Profiled with immunoSEQ multiplex PCR; TCRdb holds only in-frame clones, not every one. The sample records 45,000 to 55,000 clones, 83% being singletons. The CDR3 loop spans 17 amino acids. Germline loops: CDR1 SGHDT, CDR2 YYEEEE. Unmatched junction bases numbered 11, after V lost 4 bases and J lost 1 base. This TCR was recovered from an adult with an advanced solid tumor such as melanoma, head and neck, liver or kidney cancer. The chain couples TRBV5-6 to TRBJ1-5, with 7 bases matching TRBD1. The sample here was CD4+ or CD8+ T cells sorted from blood, taken in a trial of the OX40 agonist ivuxolimab. The CDR3 DNA follows: TGTGCCAGCAGCCCCCCCCGACAGGGACTGAGCAATCAGCCCCAGCATTTT. Amino acid sequence: CASSPPRQGLSNQPQHF.